Presented here are 29 T cell receptor beta chains from one specimen sequenced in a study of blood T cells in healthy people across ages. With a J-beta primer mix and a sample-barcoded 5' primer, a second PCR ran about 7 to 12 cycles. MiXCR was run by TCRdb on the 5' RACE reads, yielding one entry per CDR3 protein. The data show approximately 1,000,000 distinct CDR3 sequences, with about two fifths seen just once and about an eighth held by the top ten. Sequenced: blood. These TCRs come from a young man in good health.

This clonotype was found a few times. The rearrangement uses TRBV7-2 and TRBJ1-2, with 11 bases matching TRBD1. Germline V lookup: CDR1 SGHTA, CDR2 FQGNSA. The length of the CDR3 is 15 residues. V shed 0 bases and J 6 bases; nucleotides not matched to a gene: 3. The CDR3 reads CASSLADRGLDGYTF. In DNA, the CDR3 is TGTGCCAGCAGCTTAGCGGACAGGGGGCTAGATGGCTACACCTTC.

The CDR3: CASSLLSGARTDTQYF. As DNA, the CDR3 is TGTGCCAGCAGCTTACTTAGCGGGGCCCGCACAGATACGCAGTATTTT. The chain links TRBV12-3 or TRBV12-4 to TRBJ2-3; 8 bases match TRBD2. The CDR3 contains 16 residues. The V segment lost 6 bases and the J segment 1 base; nucleotides outside the gene matches: 9.

CDR3 in DNA: TGTGCCAGCAGCTCGGACAGGGGGCGCGTCTCTAACTATGGCTACACCTTC. Protein sequence: CASSSDRGRVSNYGYTF. The chain couples TRBV27 to TRBJ1-2, with 11 bases aligning to TRBD1. The CDR3 consists of 17 residues. After removal of 6 bases from V and 0 bases from J, the junction contained 9 bases not matched to a gene. Germline V CDR1 and CDR2: MNHEY, SMNVEV (reference sequence).

This clonotype appeared a single time. V and J are TRBV20-1 and TRBJ1-2, with D perhaps TRBD1 (5 bases). The CDR3 is 15 residues long. Looked up from germline, CDR1 is DFQATT and CDR2 is SNEGSKA (reference sequence). V lost 5 bases, J lost 4 bases, and 20 bases lay in between. In DNA form, the CDR3 reads TGCAGTGCTTCCCGGTTGAGGCTGGGGGGCTATGGCTACACCTTC. This gives the protein CSASRLRLGGYGYTF.

This clonotype has a count of ten or more. The chain joins TRBV7-8 to TRBJ2-1; 13 bases map to TRBD2. The CDR3 has 16 residues. J lost 5 bases, V lost 4 bases, and 5 bases had no gene match. CDR1 is SGHVS, CDR2 FQNEAQ, per germline. CDR3 bases: TGTGCCAGCAGCTCGGGGACTAGCGGGATGAACAATGAGCAGTTCTTC. The encoded protein is CASSSGTSGMNNEQFF.

This chain joins TRBV6-1 and TRBJ1-5; D unresolved. The CDR3 loop spans 16 amino acids. The germline gives CDR1 MNHNS, CDR2 SASEGT. V lost 6 bases and J lost 8, with 23 bases in between. In DNA, the CDR3 is TGTGCCAGCAGGCCGTTTTTTACGGACCTAGAGGAGCCCCAGCATTTT. Its translation: CASRPFFTDLEEPQHF.

The chain links TRBV2 to TRBJ1-2; the D gene is possibly TRBD1 (5 bases). Per germline, CDR1 SNHLY and CDR2 FYNNEI. With 8 bases removed from V and 4 bases from J, the gap between germline ends came to 11 bases. The CDR3 has 12 residues. CDR3 nucleotide sequence: TGTGCCAGCCAGAGGGGCGGCTATGGCTACACCTTC. It translates to CASQRGGYGYTF.

This clonotype was found a few times. The V and J genes are TRBV9 and TRBJ2-3; tentatively, D is TRBD2 (6 bases). Trimming shortened V by 1 base and J by 1 base, and 13 bases separated the two germline ends. The CDR3 spans 16 residues. Germline CDR1 and CDR2: SGDLS and YYNGEE. CDR3 bases: TGTGCCAGCAGCGTAAGCATGGGACTTCGCACAGATACGCAGTATTTT. It encodes CASSVSMGLRTDTQYF.

V gene TRBV6-4 combines with J gene TRBJ1-6, with D perhaps TRBD1 (5 bases). V lost 5 bases, J lost 9 bases, and 14 bases lay in between. Germline loops: CDR1 MRHNA, CDR2 SNTAGT. This CDR3 comprises 14 residues. The CDR3, as DNA: TGTGCCAGCAGTTGGGGGAAAGGGAGTTCACCCCTCCACTTT. This encodes CASSWGKGSSPLHF.

This clonotype turned up a few times. This chain joins TRBV5-1 and TRBJ1-1; 8 bases map to TRBD1. The CDR3 has 14 amino acids. Germline V gene sequence: CDR1 SGHRS, CDR2 YFSETQ. After removal of 2 bases from V and 5 bases from J, the junction contained 5 bases not matched to a gene. The CDR3 loop reads CASSFGQGLTEAFF. DNA of the CDR3: TGCGCCAGCAGCTTCGGACAGGGTTTAACTGAAGCTTTCTTT. The entire variable domain, with the rest obtained from reference TRBV5-1 and TRBJ1-1, is as follows: KAGVTQTPRYLIKTRGQQVTLSCSPISGHRSVSWYQQTPGQGLQFLFEYFSETQRNKGNFPGRFSGRQFSNSRSEMNVSTLELGDSALYLCASSFGQGLTEAFFGQGTRLTVV.

V is TRBV27 and J is TRBJ1-1; D perhaps matches TRBD1 (5 bases). Trimming stripped 6 bases from V and 10 bases from J, with 18 bases between. There are 13 residues in the CDR3. Germline V gives CDR1 MNHEY, CDR2 SMNVEV (reference sequence). CDR3 bases: TGTGCCAGCAGCCAGGGACCGCGAATTGTAGCTTTCTTT. Residues: CASSQGPRIVAFF.

The rearrangement uses TRBV27 and TRBJ2-3; D might be TRBD1 (6 bases). This CDR3 is built from 17 residues. Germline V gene lookup returns CDR1 MNHEY and CDR2 SMNVEV (reference sequence). Trimming took off 5 bases at V and 0 bases at J, with 18 bases between the two ends. This CDR3 reads CASSLRRTVISTDTQYF. The CDR3 region has the DNA TGTGCCAGCAGTCTACGCCGGACAGTTATTAGCACAGATACGCAGTATTTT.

The chain is built from TRBV7-3 and TRBJ2-5, with 8 positions matching TRBD2. Germline lookup yields CDR1 SGHTA and CDR2 FQGTGA. Trimming at V came to 1 base and at J to 11 bases, leaving 12 bases not matched to a gene. The length of the CDR3 is 15 residues. CDR3 in amino acids: CASSLNGGAYNEQYF. CDR3 sequence (DNA): TGTGCCAGCAGCTTAAACGGGGGGGCCTACAATGAGCAGTACTTC.

This clonotype was recorded a few times. The CDR3 is CASSLVRWVTGRNQPQHF. CDR3 DNA: TGTGCCAGCAGCTTAGTCCGTTGGGTGACAGGGCGCAATCAGCCCCAGCATTTT. The chain links TRBV7-8 to TRBJ1-5, with 7 bases matching TRBD1. Germline CDR1 SGHVS, CDR2 FQNEAQ. CDR3 length: 18 amino acids. The J segment lost 2 bases and the V segment lost 1 base, leaving 11 bases of the junction unmatched.

The V call is TRBV5-6, the J call TRBJ2-7; D might be TRBD1 (6 bases). The J call may be faulty, since TRBJ2-5 better matches the DNA end. CDR1 is SGHDT, CDR2 YYEEEE, per germline. The CDR3 has 15 amino acids. CDR3 in amino acids: CASSSTGNTVETQYF. The CDR3 DNA sequence: TGTGCCAGCAGCTCCACAGGGAATACAGTGGAGACCCAGTACTTC.

The chain links TRBV5-1 to TRBJ1-1; a weak D match, TRBD1 (6 bases). Germline V gene lookup returns CDR1 SGHRS and CDR2 YFSETQ. The CDR3 has 15 amino acids. Trimming took 4 bases from V and 7 from J, leaving 20 bases between them. The CDR3 region is CASSAGTVGGGEAFF. DNA of the CDR3: TGCGCCAGCAGCGCAGGGACCGTAGGGGGGGGTGAAGCTTTCTTT.

This clonotype has only a few counts. The chain employs TRBV6-5 and TRBJ1-2, with D unresolved. Germline V gene lookup returns CDR1 MNHEY and CDR2 SVGAGI. CDR3 length equals 14 residues. V dropped 0 bases and J dropped 5 bases, with 10 bases sitting between them. CDR3 nucleotides: TGTGCCAGCAGTTACTCGAGTGGGGTTTATGGCTACACCTTC. Translation gives CASSYSSGVYGYTF.

This clonotype occurred once. The chain uses TRBV4-2 and TRBJ2-4; D tentatively fits TRBD1 or TRBD2 (6 bases each). V dropped 2 bases and J dropped 6 bases, with 14 bases sitting between them. This CDR3 spans 15 amino acids. The germline gives CDR1 LGHNA, CDR2 YNFKEQ. This CDR3 reads CASSQSRGQGNIQYF. The CDR3 DNA is TGTGCCAGCAGCCAATCTCGGGGGCAGGGAAACATTCAGTACTTC.

The table lists this clonotype with a few counts. This sequence joins TRBV19 and TRBJ2-6; tentatively, D is TRBD2 (6 bases). Between the trimmed V and J ends, which lost 3 bases and 1 base, there was a span of 7 bases. Germline V gene data show CDR1 as LNHDA and CDR2 as SQIVND (reference sequence). The CDR3 runs 15 residues. The CDR3 nucleotides are TGTGCCAGTAGTATCCGGGGGTCTGGGGCCAACGTCCTGACTTTC. This codes for CASSIRGSGANVLTF.

This clonotype has more than one count but fewer than ten. The rearrangement joins TRBV27 to TRBJ1-4; no definite D call. CDR3 size: 16 residues. Looked up from germline, CDR1 is MNHEY and CDR2 is SMNVEV (reference sequence). V was clipped by 5 bases and J by 0 bases, with 13 bases between them. The CDR3 coding sequence is TGTGCCAGCAGTGATAGGACCGCCTCAACTAATGAAAAACTGTTTTTT. Its protein product is CASSDRTASTNEKLFF.

The rearrangement joins TRBV5-1 to TRBJ2-1, with D unresolved. The CDR3 spans 12 residues. The germline gives CDR1 SGHRS, CDR2 YFSETQ. The V gene lost 1 base and the J gene lost 9 bases, with 8 bases spanning the gap. CDR3 protein: CASSLSETEQFF. The CDR3 DNA reads TGCGCCAGCAGCTTGAGCGAAACTGAGCAGTTCTTC. The variable domain in full, completed from reference TRBV5-1 and TRBJ2-1, reads KAGVTQTPRYLIKTRGQQVTLSCSPISGHRSVSWYQQTPGQGLQFLFEYFSETQRNKGNFPGRFSGRQFSNSRSEMNVSTLELGDSALYLCASSLSETEQFFGPGTRLTVL.

CDR3 residues: CASSLDGRVTVAEAFF. The CDR3 nucleotides are TGTGCCAGCAGCTTAGACGGGCGGGTGACTGTAGCTGAAGCTTTCTTT. The chain recombines TRBV7-2 with TRBJ1-1; D is uncertain. Germline values: CDR1 SGHTA, CDR2 FQGNSA. The ends were cut back, 1 base at V and 6 bases at J, with 18 bases in the middle. There are 16 residues in the CDR3.

The V and J genes are TRBV4-3 and TRBJ1-3; 8 bases map to TRBD1. The J segment lost 0 bases and the V segment lost 4 bases, leaving 11 bases of the junction unmatched. Germline CDR1 reads LGHNA; CDR2 reads YSLEER. The length of the CDR3 is 18 residues. This CDR3 is CASSLSPGTGNSGNTIYF. The CDR3 nucleotides read TGCGCCAGCAGCCTATCACCCGGGACAGGAAACTCTGGAAACACCATATATTTT.

The chain couples TRBV7-9 to TRBJ1-2; D is unclear. Germline CDR1 and CDR2: SEHNR and FQNEAQ (reference sequence). With 1 base removed from V and 8 bases from J, the gap between germline ends came to 17 bases. CDR3 length: 15 residues. The CDR3 region is CASSLGVTSYTGYTF. In DNA form, the CDR3 reads TGTGCCAGCAGCTTAGGGGTCACGTCTTATACCGGCTACACCTTC. The full variable domain, with the rest looked up from reference TRBV7-9 and TRBJ1-2, is DTGVSQNPRHKITKRGQNVTFRCDPISEHNRLYWYRQTLGQGPEFLTYFQNEAQLEKSRLLSDRFSAERPKGSFSTLEIQRTEQGDSAMYLCASSLGVTSYTGYTFGSGTRLTVV.

This clonotype was observed a handful of times. The chain has TRBV27 and TRBJ2-3; a weak D match, TRBD1 (6 bases). The CDR3 has 17 amino acids. V was clipped by 5 bases and J by 1 base, with 19 bases between them. Germline V gene lookup returns CDR1 MNHEY and CDR2 SMNVEV (reference sequence). For the CDR3, the DNA is TGTGCCAGCAGTCCGCGCCCGACAGGTACCCGCACAGATACGCAGTATTTT. It yields the protein CASSPRPTGTRTDTQYF.

This chain links TRBV4-2 with TRBJ1-1; TRBD1 is a possible D gene (5 bases). The CDR3 contains 14 residues. Germline CDR1 reads LGHNA; CDR2 reads YNFKEQ. V dropped 1 base and J dropped 10 bases, with 16 bases sitting between them. The CDR3 loop is CASSQVLNEGPAFF. CDR3 coding DNA: TGTGCCAGCAGCCAAGTGCTCAACGAGGGACCAGCTTTCTTT.

This clonotype showed up just a few times. V and J are TRBV6-2 or TRBV6-3 and TRBJ2-1, with 8 bases fitting TRBD2. V was clipped by 5 bases and J by 10 bases; unmatched bases: 7. The germline CDR1 and CDR2 sequences are MNHEY and SVGEGT. The CDR3 has 13 residues. DNA of the CDR3: TGTGCCAGCAGTCCTTTAGTAGCGGGGGAGCAGTTCTTC. Protein product: CASSPLVAGEQFF.

This clonotype was found once. V is TRBV29-1 and J is TRBJ2-5; 9 bases match TRBD2. Near its end, the DNA agrees better with TRBJ2-7, so the J call may be wrong. Germline CDR1 SQVTM, CDR2 ANQGSEA. The CDR3 contains 14 residues. This chain's CDR3 is CSVEETSGTYEQYF. For the CDR3, the DNA is TGCAGCGTTGAAGAGACTAGCGGAACCTACGAGCAGTACTTC.

This clonotype showed up just once. The genes are TRBV27 and TRBJ1-6, with D possibly matching TRBD1 (6 bases). The CDR3 is 20 amino acids. V gave up 2 bases and J gave up 0 bases, with 20 bases separating them. CDR1 and CDR2 from the germline V gene are MNHEY and SMNVEV (reference sequence). Here the CDR3 reads CASSLVPKAGASSYNSPLHF. The CDR3 DNA reads as TGTGCCAGCAGTTTAGTTCCCAAGGCAGGGGCCTCCTCCTATAATTCACCCCTCCACTTT.